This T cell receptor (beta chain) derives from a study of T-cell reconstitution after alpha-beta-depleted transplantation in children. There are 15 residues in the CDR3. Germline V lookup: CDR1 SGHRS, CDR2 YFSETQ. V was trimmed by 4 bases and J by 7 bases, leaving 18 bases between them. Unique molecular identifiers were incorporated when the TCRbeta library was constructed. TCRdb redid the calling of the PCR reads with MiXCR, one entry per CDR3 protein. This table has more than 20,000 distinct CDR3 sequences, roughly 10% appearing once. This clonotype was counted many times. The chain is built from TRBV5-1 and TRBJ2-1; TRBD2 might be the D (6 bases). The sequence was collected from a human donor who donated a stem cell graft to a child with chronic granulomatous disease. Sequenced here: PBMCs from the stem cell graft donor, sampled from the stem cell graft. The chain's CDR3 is CASSLLSGPKNEQFF. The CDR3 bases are TGCGCCAGCAGCCTTCTCAGCGGGCCCAAGAATGAGCAGTTCTTC.